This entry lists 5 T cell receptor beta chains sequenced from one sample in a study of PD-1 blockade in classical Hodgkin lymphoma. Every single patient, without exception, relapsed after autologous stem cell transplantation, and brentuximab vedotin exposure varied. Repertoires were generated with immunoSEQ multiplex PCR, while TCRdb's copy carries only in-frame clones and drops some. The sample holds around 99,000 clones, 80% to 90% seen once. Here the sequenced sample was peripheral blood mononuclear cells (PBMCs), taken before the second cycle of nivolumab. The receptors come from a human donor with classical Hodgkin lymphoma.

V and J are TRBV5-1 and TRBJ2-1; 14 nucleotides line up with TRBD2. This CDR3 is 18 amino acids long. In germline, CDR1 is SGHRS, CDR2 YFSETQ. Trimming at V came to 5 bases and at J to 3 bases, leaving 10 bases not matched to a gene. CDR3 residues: CASRSGLAGVLDYNEQFF. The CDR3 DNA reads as TGCGCCAGCAGGTCGGGACTAGCGGGAGTTTTGGACTACAATGAGCAGTTCTTC.

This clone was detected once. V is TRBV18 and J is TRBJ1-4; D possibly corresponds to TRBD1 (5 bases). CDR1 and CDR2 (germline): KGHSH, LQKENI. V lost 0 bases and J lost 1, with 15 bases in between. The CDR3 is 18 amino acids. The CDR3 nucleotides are TGTGCCAGCTCACCACCGCAAATGGTTGGGGGAACTAATGAAAAACTGTTTTTT. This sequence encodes CASSPPQMVGGTNEKLFF.

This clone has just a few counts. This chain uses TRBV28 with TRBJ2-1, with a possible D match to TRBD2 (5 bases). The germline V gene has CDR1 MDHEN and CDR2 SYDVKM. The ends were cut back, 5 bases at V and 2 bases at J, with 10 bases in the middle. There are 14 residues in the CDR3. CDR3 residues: CASSQRNTYNEQFF. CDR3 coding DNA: TGTGCCAGCAGTCAGCGGAATACCTACAATGAGCAGTTCTTC.

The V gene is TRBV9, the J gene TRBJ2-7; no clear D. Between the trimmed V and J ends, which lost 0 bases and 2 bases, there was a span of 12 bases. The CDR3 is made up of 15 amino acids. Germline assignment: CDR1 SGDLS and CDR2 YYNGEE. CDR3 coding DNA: TGTGCCAGCAGCGTAGCGCCGGAGAATACCTACGAGCAGTACTTC. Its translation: CASSVAPENTYEQYF.

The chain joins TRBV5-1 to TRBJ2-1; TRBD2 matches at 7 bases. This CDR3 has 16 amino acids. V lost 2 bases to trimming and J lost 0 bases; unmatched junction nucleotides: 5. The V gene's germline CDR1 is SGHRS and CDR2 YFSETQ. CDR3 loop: CASSFLASGSYNEQFF. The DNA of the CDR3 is TGCGCCAGCAGCTTCCTGGCTAGCGGCTCCTACAATGAGCAGTTCTTC.